These T cell receptor beta chains were read from a single sample in a study of T cells after yellow fever vaccination. TCRdb re-called the 5' RACE reads with MiXCR, one entry per CDR3 protein. Of 400,000 or so distinct CDR3 sequences in the sample, about 17% are singletons; the top ten hold over 15%. The sample consisted of PBMCs, taken before the yellow fever booster vaccination. These receptors were obtained from a man younger than 35 who received the YFV17D yellow fever vaccine. Both conserved end residues are part of each CDR3. The D gene is left open where the match is weak. Clone sizes are given selectively: once, few, many, or a class where the clone is expanded.

DNA: TGTGCCAGCAGCCTAGGGACAGGCTCAAATGAGCAGTTCTTC; CDR3: CASSLGTGSNEQFF; D: TRBD1; J: TRBJ2-1; size: -; V: TRBV7-3
DNA: TGTGCCAGCAGCTTTCTTGACAGGTCCTACAATGAGCAGTTCTTC; CDR3: CASSFLDRSYNEQFF; D: -; J: TRBJ2-1; size: few; V: TRBV5-6
DNA: TGTGCCAGCGGTAGAGGGGGGTTGGAGCAGTTCTTC; CDR3: CASGRGGLEQFF; D: -; J: TRBJ2-1; size: once; V: TRBV9
DNA: TGTGCCAGCAGTGAAAATCAGGGAGGCTCGGGGTCACCCCTCCACTTT; CDR3: CASSENQGGSGSPLHF; D: -; J: TRBJ1-6; size: -; V: TRBV25-1
DNA: TGTGCCAGCAGCAAACCTACAGGGAGCTCCTACAATGAGCAGTTCTTC; CDR3: CASSKPTGSSYNEQFF; D: -; J: TRBJ2-1; size: -; V: TRBV7-9
DNA: TGTGCCAGCAGCCCGGGACGTCCCTCTGGAAACACCATATATTTT; CDR3: CASSPGRPSGNTIYF; D: -; J: TRBJ1-3; size: few; V: TRBV7-9
DNA: TGCGCCAGCAGCCAAGAACCCGGAGGGCAGCCCCAGCATTTT; CDR3: CASSQEPGGQPQHF; D: -; J: TRBJ1-5; size: -; V: TRBV4-1
DNA: TGTGCCAGCAGCCAAGAAGCGGGGGTCGGGGCCAACGTCCTGACTTTC; CDR3: CASSQEAGVGANVLTF; D: TRBD2; J: TRBJ2-6; size: many; V: TRBV4-2
DNA: TGCGCCAGCAGCTTGGGGGTCGGGGACACTGAAGCTTTCTTT; CDR3: CASSLGVGDTEAFF; D: -; J: TRBJ1-1; size: few; V: TRBV5-1
DNA: TGCAGTGCTACATTTAGGGGGGGAGGTACAGATACGCAGTATTTT; CDR3: CSATFRGGGTDTQYF; D: -; J: TRBJ2-3; size: -; V: TRBV20-1
DNA: TGCGCCAGCAGCCCGGAGCGCACAGATACGCAGTATTTT; CDR3: CASSPERTDTQYF; D: -; J: TRBJ2-3; size: -; V: TRBV5-1